The rows below give T cell receptor beta chains drawn from one sample of a study of blood T cell repertoires in COVID-19. Generated by immunoSEQ multiplex PCR, the TCRdb table keeps only in-frame clones and is missing some. The table has 300,000 to 400,000 clones, about 86% seen once. The sample was PBMCs or T cells enriched from blood (not recorded which). These receptors all come from a woman between 40 and 50 years old with acute COVID-19. Both conserved end residues are part of each CDR3. The D gene is left open where the match is weak. Not all rows give a size; the values are once, few, many and, for expanded clones, a class.

d_call j_call cdr3_length clone_size v_call cdr3_aa cdr3_nt
TRBD1 TRBJ2-7 13 NA TRBV6-5 CASSPGQGNEQYF TGTGCCAGCAGCCCGGGACAGGGGAACGAGCAGTACTTC
TRBD2 TRBJ2-3 19 NA TRBV9 CASSVTGLAGGMSTDTQYF TGTGCCAGCAGCGTCACGGGACTAGCGGGAGGGATGAGCACAGATACGCAGTATTTT
TRBD2 TRBJ2-2 19 once TRBV6-2/TRBV6-3 CASSYSASGDTANTGELFF TGTGCCAGCAGTTACAGTGCTAGCGGAGACACTGCGAACACCGGGGAGCTGTTTTTT
NA TRBJ2-1 16 NA TRBV19 CASSIRYPAGGDEQFF TGTGCCAGTAGTATCAGGTATCCAGCGGGTGGGGATGAGCAGTTCTTC
NA TRBJ1-6 15 few TRBV5-4 CASSLELGVGSPLHF TGTGCCAGCAGCTTGGAGCTAGGGGTGGGCTCACCCCTCCACTTT
TRBD1 TRBJ1-1 13 once TRBV5-8 CASSLTGTGAAFF TGTGCCAGCAGCCTAACCGGGACAGGGGCAGCTTTCTTT
TRBD1 TRBJ2-3 16 NA TRBV3-1/TRBV3-2 CASSRPSGQGGDTQYF TGTGCCAGCAGCCGCCCATCGGGACAGGGAGGAGATACGCAGTATTTT
NA TRBJ2-7 14 NA TRBV29-1 CSVGLSPPYYEQYF TGCAGCGTTGGGCTCTCCCCCCCATACTACGAGCAGTACTTC
TRBD1 TRBJ2-5 15 NA TRBV7-9 CASSSGAGGVETQYF TGTGCCAGCAGCTCGGGGGCAGGGGGCGTTGAGACCCAGTACTTC
NA TRBJ2-3 15 NA TRBV7-2 CASSLQGRNSDTQYF TGTGCCAGCAGCTTACAGGGCAGGAACTCAGATACGCAGTATTTT
TRBD1 TRBJ2-1 15 once TRBV7-3 CASSQHRGPGNEQFF TGTGCCAGCAGCCAACACAGGGGGCCTGGCAATGAGCAGTTCTTC
TRBD1 TRBJ2-4 16 NA TRBV18 CASSPPRQGAKNIQYF TGTGCCAGCTCACCACCGCGACAGGGGGCCAAAAACATTCAGTACTTC
NA TRBJ1-3 14 once TRBV19 CASSITDSGNTIYF TGTGCCAGTAGTATTACAGACTCTGGAAACACCATATATTTT
TRBD2 TRBJ2-4 13 NA TRBV12-3/TRBV12-4 CASSLAGGNIQYF TGTGCCAGCAGTCTAGCGGGGGGAAACATTCAGTACTTC
NA TRBJ1-2 13 NA TRBV28 CASSFGIAYGYTF TGTGCCAGCAGTTTTGGCATCGCCTATGGCTACACCTTC
TRBD1 TRBJ2-1 15 once TRBV5-1 CASSPAGGSYNEQFF TGCGCCAGCAGCCCGGCAGGGGGCTCCTACAATGAGCAGTTCTTC
TRBD1 TRBJ2-3 15 NA TRBV6-5 CASGGTGGLTDTQYF TGTGCTTCCGGTGGCACAGGGGGTTTGACAGATACGCAGTATTTT
TRBD1 TRBJ2-7 13 NA TRBV18 CASSRTGGYEQYF TGTGCCAGCTCAAGGACAGGGGGGTACGAGCAGTACTTC
TRBD2 TRBJ2-5 17 NA TRBV7-3 CASSSGLAGPGWETQYF TGTGCCAGCAGCTCGGGACTAGCGGGGCCTGGTTGGGAGACCCAGTACTTC
TRBD2 TRBJ2-1 15 NA TRBV19 CASSLLAGKYNEQFF TGTGCCAGTAGTCTACTAGCGGGGAAATACAATGAGCAGTTCTTC
NA TRBJ2-5 14 NA TRBV9 CASSVEFRGETQYF TGTGCCAGCAGCGTAGAGTTTAGGGGAGAGACCCAGTACTTC
TRBD1 TRBJ2-4 16 once TRBV24-1 CATTYFGTVAKNIQYF TGTGCCACCACCTACTTCGGGACAGTAGCCAAAAACATTCAGTACTTC
TRBD1 TRBJ2-5 15 once TRBV18 CASSPPTGEKETQYF TGTGCCAGCTCACCTCCCACAGGGGAAAAAGAGACCCAGTACTTC
NA TRBJ1-5 16 NA TRBV3-1/TRBV3-2 CASSQEQGSPNQPQHF TGTGCCAGCAGCCAAGAGCAGGGGAGCCCAAATCAGCCCCAGCATTTT
NA TRBJ2-4 15 NA TRBV7-8 CASSPRRDREHIQYF TGTGCCAGCAGCCCCCGACGGGATCGGGAGCACATTCAGTACTTC
NA TRBJ2-7 14 NA TRBV27 CASSLRPASTEQYF TGTGCCAGCAGTTTGCGGCCCGCTAGCACCGAGCAGTACTTC
TRBD1 TRBJ2-1 16 NA TRBV5-6 CASSFFLDRDYNEQFF TGTGCCAGCAGCTTTTTCTTGGACAGGGACTACAATGAGCAGTTCTTC
TRBD2 TRBJ2-3 15 NA TRBV6-1 CASSESSGGADTQYF TGTGCCAGCAGTGAAAGTAGCGGGGGGGCAGATACGCAGTATTTT
NA TRBJ2-3 13 NA TRBV9 CASSVGPEDTQYF TGTGCCAGCAGCGTAGGGCCTGAAGATACGCAGTATTTT
TRBD1 TRBJ1-1 15 NA TRBV7-2 CASSLSSRGLTEAFF TGTGCCAGCAGCTTATCGTCCAGGGGGCTCACTGAAGCTTTCTTT
TRBD2 TRBJ2-1 15 NA TRBV4-2 CASSPGLGAYNEQFF TGTGCCAGCAGCCCCGGACTAGGGGCCTACAATGAGCAGTTCTTC
TRBD1 TRBJ1-4 14 NA TRBV2 CASTKQGLNEKLFF TGTGCCAGCACCAAACAGGGGCTTAATGAAAAACTGTTTTTT
TRBD1 TRBJ1-5 18 NA TRBV7-8 CASSLAQYGQGDNQPQHF TGTGCCAGCAGCTTAGCCCAGTATGGTCAGGGGGACAATCAGCCCCAGCATTTT
NA TRBJ1-4 16 NA TRBV27 CASSLGGGRSAEKLFF TGTGCCAGCAGCCTAGGGGGGGGCAGGTCCGCTGAAAAACTGTTTTTT
NA TRBJ1-2 13 once TRBV12-3/TRBV12-4 CASSLPGSYGYTF TGTGCCAGCAGTTTGCCGGGATCTTATGGCTACACCTTC
TRBD1 TRBJ2-1 16 NA TRBV2 CASSPKDRVGYGEQFF TGTGCCAGCAGCCCAAAGGACAGGGTAGGCTACGGTGAGCAGTTCTTC
NA TRBJ1-2 14 NA TRBV7-2 CASSLTPRVYGYTF TGTGCCAGCAGCTTAACTCCCAGGGTTTATGGCTACACCTTC
NA TRBJ1-2 16 NA TRBV2 CASSEDRTRANYGYTF TGTGCCAGCAGTGAAGACAGGACCCGAGCTAACTATGGCTACACCTTC
NA TRBJ1-5 14 NA TRBV6-2/TRBV6-3 CASSYDGVAQPQHF TGTGCCAGCAGTTACGACGGAGTGGCTCAGCCCCAGCATTTT
TRBD1 TRBJ2-3 15 NA TRBV7-3 CASRRTGLHTDTQYF TGTGCCAGCAGGAGGACAGGGCTTCACACAGATACGCAGTATTTT
NA TRBJ1-2 17 NA TRBV9 CASSPPQTGLFNYGYTF TGTGCCAGCAGCCCCCCCCAGACAGGATTATTTAACTATGGCTACACCTTC
NA TRBJ2-1 18 NA TRBV13 CASSLIRWDDRSYNEQFF TGTGCCAGCAGCTTAATCCGATGGGACGACAGGTCCTACAATGAGCAGTTCTTC
TRBD1 TRBJ1-2 17 once TRBV4-3 CASSQVGQGGRVGGYTF TGCGCCAGCAGCCAAGTTGGACAGGGGGGGCGGGTTGGTGGCTACACCTTC
NA TRBJ2-2 14 NA TRBV28 CASSSRILTGELFF TGTGCCAGCAGTTCCAGGATACTCACCGGGGAGCTGTTTTTT
TRBD2 TRBJ2-3 14 once TRBV7-9 CASSLGAGTDTQYF TGTGCCAGCAGCTTAGGAGCGGGAACAGATACGCAGTATTTT
NA TRBJ2-1 16 once TRBV28 CASSLFRLGGYNEQFF TGTGCCAGCAGTTTATTTCGGCTAGGAGGGTACAATGAGCAGTTCTTC
TRBD2 TRBJ2-4 20 NA TRBV5-1 CASSLLGGTSGGPKGDIQYF TGCGCCAGCAGCTTGTTGGGAGGGACGAGCGGGGGCCCCAAGGGAGACATTCAGTACTTC
NA TRBJ1-2 12 few TRBV12-3/TRBV12-4 CASSLSSGGYTF TGTGCCAGCAGTCTCTCCTCGGGGGGCTACACCTTC
NA TRBJ1-5 16 NA TRBV7-9 CASSLAWGRVNQPQHF TGTGCCAGCAGCTTAGCGTGGGGCAGGGTCAATCAGCCCCAGCATTTT
NA TRBJ2-4 15 NA TRBV7-3 CASSLNTGLNGIQYF TGTGCCAGCAGCTTAAATACCGGGTTGAACGGCATTCAGTACTTC
NA TRBJ1-3 16 once TRBV4-1 CASSQGGGWYGNTIYF TGCGCCAGCAGCCAAGGCGGGGGATGGTATGGAAACACCATATATTTT
NA TRBJ2-2 13 NA TRBV19 CASSILRQGQLFF TGTGCCAGTAGTATACTACGGCAGGGCCAGCTGTTTTTT
NA TRBJ2-3 17 NA TRBV19 CASSIFGDRSMVDTQYF TGTGCCAGTAGTATTTTCGGAGACAGGAGCATGGTGGATACGCAGTATTTT
TRBD1 TRBJ1-4 14 NA TRBV7-9 CASSSRDREKKLFF TGTGCCAGCAGCTCCCGGGACAGAGAAAAAAAACTGTTTTTT
NA TRBJ2-1 14 NA TRBV6-5 CASGLGSSYNEQFF TGTGCCAGCGGACTCGGGAGCTCCTACAATGAGCAGTTCTTC
TRBD1 TRBJ1-2 15 NA TRBV5-5 CASSPMADRVGGYTF TGTGCCAGCAGTCCTATGGCTGACAGGGTGGGAGGCTACACCTTC
NA TRBJ2-3 16 NA TRBV11-2 CASSKGANRVADTQYF TGTGCCAGCAGTAAAGGTGCGAACAGGGTTGCAGATACGCAGTATTTT
NA TRBJ1-2 14 NA TRBV14 CASSPGTGVYGYTF TGTGCCAGCAGCCCCGGGACGGGGGTCTATGGCTACACCTTC
NA TRBJ2-3 13 NA TRBV6-5 CASGMAGADTQYF TGTGCCAGCGGAATGGCCGGGGCAGATACGCAGTATTTT
NA TRBJ2-1 13 NA TRBV10-3 CAISESTPQEQFF TGTGCCATCAGTGAGTCGACTCCCCAGGAGCAGTTCTTC